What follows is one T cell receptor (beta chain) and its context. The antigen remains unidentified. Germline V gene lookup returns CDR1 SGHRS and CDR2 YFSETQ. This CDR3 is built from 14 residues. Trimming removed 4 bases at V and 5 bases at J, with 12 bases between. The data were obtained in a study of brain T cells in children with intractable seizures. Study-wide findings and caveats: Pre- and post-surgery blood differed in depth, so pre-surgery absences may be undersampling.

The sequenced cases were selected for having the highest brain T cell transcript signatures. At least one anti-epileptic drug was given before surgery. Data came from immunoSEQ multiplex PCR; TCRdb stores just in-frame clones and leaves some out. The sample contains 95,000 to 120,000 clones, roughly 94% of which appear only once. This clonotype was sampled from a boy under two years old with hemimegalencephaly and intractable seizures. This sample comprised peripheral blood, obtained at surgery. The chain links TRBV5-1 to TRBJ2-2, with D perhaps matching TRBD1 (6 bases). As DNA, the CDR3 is TGCGCCAGCAGCCGAGGGGGTCGTACCGGGGAGCTGTTTTTT. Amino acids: CASSRGGRTGELFF.